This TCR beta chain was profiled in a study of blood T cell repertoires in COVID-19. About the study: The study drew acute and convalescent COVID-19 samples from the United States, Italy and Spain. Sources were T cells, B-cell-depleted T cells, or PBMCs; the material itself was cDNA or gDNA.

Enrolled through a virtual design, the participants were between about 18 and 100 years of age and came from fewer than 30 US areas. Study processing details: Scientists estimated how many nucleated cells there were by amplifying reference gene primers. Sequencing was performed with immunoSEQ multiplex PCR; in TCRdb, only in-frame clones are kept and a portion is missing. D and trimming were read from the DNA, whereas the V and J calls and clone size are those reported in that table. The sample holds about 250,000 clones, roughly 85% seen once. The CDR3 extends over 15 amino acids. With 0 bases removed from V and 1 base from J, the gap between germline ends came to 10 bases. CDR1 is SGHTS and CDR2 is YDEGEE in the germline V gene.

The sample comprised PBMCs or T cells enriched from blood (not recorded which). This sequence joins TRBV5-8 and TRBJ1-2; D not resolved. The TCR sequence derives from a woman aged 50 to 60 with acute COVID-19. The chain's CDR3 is CASSLEARHNYGYTF. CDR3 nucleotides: TGTGCCAGCAGCTTGGAGGCCAGACATAACTATGGCTACACCTTC.